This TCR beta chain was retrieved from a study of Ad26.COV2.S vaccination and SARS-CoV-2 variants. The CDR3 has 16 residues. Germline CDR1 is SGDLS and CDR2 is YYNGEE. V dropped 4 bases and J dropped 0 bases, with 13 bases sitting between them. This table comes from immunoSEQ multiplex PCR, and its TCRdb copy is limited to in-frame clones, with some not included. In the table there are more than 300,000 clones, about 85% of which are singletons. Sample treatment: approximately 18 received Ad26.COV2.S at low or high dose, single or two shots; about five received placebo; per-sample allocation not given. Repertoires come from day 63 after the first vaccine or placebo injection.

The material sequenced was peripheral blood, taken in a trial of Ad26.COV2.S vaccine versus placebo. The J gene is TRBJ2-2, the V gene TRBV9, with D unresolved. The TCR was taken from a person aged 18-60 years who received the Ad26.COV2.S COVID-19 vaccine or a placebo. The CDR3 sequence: CASSPTASANTGELFF. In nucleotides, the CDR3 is TGTGCCAGCAGCCCCACAGCCAGTGCGAACACCGGGGAGCTGTTTTTT.